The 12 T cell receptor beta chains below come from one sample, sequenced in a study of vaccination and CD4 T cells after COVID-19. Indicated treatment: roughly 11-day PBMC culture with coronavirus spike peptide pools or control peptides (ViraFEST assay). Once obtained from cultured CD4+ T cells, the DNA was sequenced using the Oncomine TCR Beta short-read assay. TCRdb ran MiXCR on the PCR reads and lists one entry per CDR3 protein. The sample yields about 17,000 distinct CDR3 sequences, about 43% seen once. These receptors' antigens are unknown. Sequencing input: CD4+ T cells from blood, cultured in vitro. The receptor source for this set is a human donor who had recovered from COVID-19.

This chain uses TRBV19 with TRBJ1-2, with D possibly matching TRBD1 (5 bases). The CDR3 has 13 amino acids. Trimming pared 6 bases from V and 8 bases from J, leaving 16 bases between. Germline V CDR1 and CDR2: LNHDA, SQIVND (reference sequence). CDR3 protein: CASRAPGGGGYTF. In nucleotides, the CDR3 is TGTGCCAGTAGGGCCCCCGGGGGTGGCGGCTACACCTTC.

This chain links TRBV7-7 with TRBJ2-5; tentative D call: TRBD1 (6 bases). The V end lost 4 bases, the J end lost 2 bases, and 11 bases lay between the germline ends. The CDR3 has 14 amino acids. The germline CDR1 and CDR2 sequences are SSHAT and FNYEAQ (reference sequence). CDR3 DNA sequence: TGTGCCAGCAGCTCTGGACAGTTACAAGAGACCCAGTACTTC. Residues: CASSSGQLQETQYF.

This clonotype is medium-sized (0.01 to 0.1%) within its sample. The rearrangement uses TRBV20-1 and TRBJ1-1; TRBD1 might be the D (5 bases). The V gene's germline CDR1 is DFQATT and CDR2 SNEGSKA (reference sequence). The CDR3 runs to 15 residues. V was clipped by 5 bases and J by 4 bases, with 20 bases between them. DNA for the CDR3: TGCAGTGCTGGAGCGGCGGGGGTCGGGCGCACTGAAGCTTTCTTT. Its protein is CSAGAAGVGRTEAFF.

The CDR3 DNA is TGTGCCTGGAGTGTACTTCGAGGGGTGCCTTCCTACAATGAGCAGTTCTTC. It encodes CAWSVLRGVPSYNEQFF. The rearrangement uses TRBV30 and TRBJ2-1; tentatively, D is TRBD1 or TRBD2 (5 bases each). CDR1 is GTSNPN, CDR2 SVGIG, per germline (reference sequence). The CDR3 spans 17 residues. V was shortened by 0 bases and J by 1 base, with 16 bases between the two germline ends. Complete variable domain (other parts from reference TRBV30 and TRBJ2-1): SQTIHQWPATLVQPVGSPLSLECTVEGTSNPNLYWYRQAAGRGLQLLFYSVGIGQISSEVPQNLSASRPQDRQFILSSKKLLLSDSGFYLCAWSVLRGVPSYNEQFFGPGTRLTVL.

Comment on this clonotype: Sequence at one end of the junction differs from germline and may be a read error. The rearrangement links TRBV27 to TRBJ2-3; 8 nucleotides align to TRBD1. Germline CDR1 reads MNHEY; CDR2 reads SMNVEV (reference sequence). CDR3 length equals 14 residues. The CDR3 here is CASRPDRAADMQYF. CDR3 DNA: TGTGCCAGCAGACCGGACAGGGCGGCAGATATGCAGTATTTT.

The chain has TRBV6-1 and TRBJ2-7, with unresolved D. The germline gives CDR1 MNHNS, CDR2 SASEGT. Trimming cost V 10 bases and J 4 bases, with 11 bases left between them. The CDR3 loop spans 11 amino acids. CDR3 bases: TGTGCCACCCGGGTTGCTTACGAGCAGTACTTC. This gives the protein CATRVAYEQYF.

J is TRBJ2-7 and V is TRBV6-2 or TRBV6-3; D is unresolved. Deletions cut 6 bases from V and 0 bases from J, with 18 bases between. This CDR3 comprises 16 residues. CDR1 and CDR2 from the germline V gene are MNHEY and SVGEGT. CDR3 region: CASSPASLRSSYEQYF. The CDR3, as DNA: TGTGCCAGCAGCCCCGCCTCCTTGCGTAGCTCCTACGAGCAGTACTTC.

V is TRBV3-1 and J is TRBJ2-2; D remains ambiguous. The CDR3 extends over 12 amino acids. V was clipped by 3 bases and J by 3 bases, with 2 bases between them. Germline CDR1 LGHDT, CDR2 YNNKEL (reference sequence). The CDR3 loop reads CASSQYTGELFF. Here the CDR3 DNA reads TGTGCCAGCAGCCAGTACACCGGGGAGCTGTTTTTT.

CDR3 sequence (DNA): TGTGCCAGCAGTTTGCGCCCCAGGCCCCTGGACAATGAGCAGTTCTTC. As protein: CASSLRPRPLDNEQFF. This sequence joins TRBV27 and TRBJ2-1; D is uncertain. This CDR3 region has 16 residues. Deletions cut 3 bases from V and 5 bases from J, with 17 bases between. Germline CDR1 MNHEY, CDR2 SMNVEV (reference sequence).

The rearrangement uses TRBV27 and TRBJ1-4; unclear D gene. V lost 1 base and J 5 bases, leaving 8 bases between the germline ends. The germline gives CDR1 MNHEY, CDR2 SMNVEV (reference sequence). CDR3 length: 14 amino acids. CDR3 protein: CASSLYAQNEKLFF. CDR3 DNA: TGTGCCAGCAGTTTATACGCCCAGAATGAAAAACTGTTTTTT.

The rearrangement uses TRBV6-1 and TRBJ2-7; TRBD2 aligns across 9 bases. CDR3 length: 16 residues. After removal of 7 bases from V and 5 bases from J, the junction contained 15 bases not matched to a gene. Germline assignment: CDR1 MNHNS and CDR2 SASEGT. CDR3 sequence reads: CASTITFSGRNDEQYF. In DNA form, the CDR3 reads TGTGCCAGCACAATTACTTTTAGCGGGAGAAACGACGAGCAGTACTTC.

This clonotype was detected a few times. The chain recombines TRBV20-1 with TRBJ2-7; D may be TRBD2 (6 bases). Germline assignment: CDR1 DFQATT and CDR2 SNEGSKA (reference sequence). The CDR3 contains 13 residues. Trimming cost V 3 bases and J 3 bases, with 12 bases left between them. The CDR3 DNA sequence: TGCAGTGCTAGTTCTAGCGCTAACTACGAGCAGTACTTC. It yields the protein CSASSSANYEQYF.